The subject of this entry is one T cell receptor beta chain. The antigen is not known. This sample was included in a study of CXCR3-negative and CXCR3-positive naive CD8 T cells. Study information: The TRB read total, about 135 million, broke down to about 1.5 +/- 0.3 million reads per library.

The libraries of TRB cDNA were prepared using 5' RACE with UMI labels. TCRdb re-called the 5' RACE reads, yielding one record per CDR3 amino acid sequence without DNA. The sample holds some 120,000 distinct CDR3 sequences. Germline loops: CDR1 GTSNPN, CDR2 SVGIG (reference sequence). The CDR3 is 14 residues long. Study-level points and caveats: Researchers report CXCR3 expression partially decreased after cryopreservation, with fresh PBMCs used in most assays. Researchers report that CXCR3-positive naive cells carry more hydrophobic TRB CDR3s than CXCR3-negative naive cells.

This TCR came from a human donor in good health. Some clones in this sample may be carry-over from other donors' samples. What was sequenced was naive CXCR3+ CD8+ T cells from blood. Subset of the sample: CD45RO-CCR7+CD27+CD95- naive CD8+ T cells expressing CXCR3 (TNR3+). This chain links TRBV30 with TRBJ1-1. CDR3 region: CAWSVGAGNTEAFF.